What follows are 17 T cell receptor beta chains derived from one specimen sequenced in a study of metastatic and nonmetastatic thyroid tumors. No treatment had been given to any patient before thyroid surgery. With MiXCR, TCRdb called clones anew from the PCR reads. The profile shows tens of thousands of clones, approximately 10% of them singletons. The sequencing sample was made of blood. Receptor source: a female donor with papillary thyroid cancer or a benign thyroid nodule (not recorded which). Some clones in this sample may be carry-over from other donors' samples.

For this clone: This may arise from a read error, as a much more abundant clone is one base away. This sequence joins TRBV11-2 and TRBJ2-7; 9 bases fit TRBD1. The CDR3 has 16 amino acids. Germline loops: CDR1 SGHAT, CDR2 FQNNGV. The CDR3 nucleotides are TGTGTCAGCAGCCCAGTAAAGGGACAGGGTCCCCGGTTGCAGTACTTC. The encoded protein is CVSSPVKGQGPRLQYF.

This clone was seen a few times. This may be a read error, as it is one base from a much larger clone. The CDR3 DNA reads as TGTGCCATCAGTGGGACCCGCGGGGGATACGAGCAGTACTTC. This translates into CAISGTRGGYEQYF. The genes are TRBV10-3 and TRBJ2-7; 7 bases map to TRBD2. CDR3 length: 14 amino acids. With V trimmed by 4 bases and J by 4 bases, 7 bases remained unmatched. Germline CDR1 and CDR2: ENHRY and SYGVKD.

There are a few counts of this clone. The chain is built from TRBV4-1 and TRBJ1-1; the D is unclear. The CDR3 is 15 amino acids. V lost 4 bases, J lost 2 bases, and 14 bases lay in between. Germline V gives CDR1 MGHRA, CDR2 YSYEKL. This CDR3 is CASSPLGTRNTEAFF. The CDR3 bases are TGCGCCAGCAGCCCGTTGGGCACCAGAAACACTGAAGCTTTCTTT.

The genes are TRBV27 and TRBJ2-6; unclear D gene. The germline V gene has CDR1 MNHEY and CDR2 SMNVEV (reference sequence). V was pared by 5 bases and J by 0 bases, with 8 bases between. The CDR3 has 15 residues. The CDR3: CASSVGDSGANVLTF. The CDR3 region has the DNA TGTGCCAGCAGTGTCGGAGACTCTGGGGCCAACGTCCTGACTTTC.

This chain joins TRBV6-2 or TRBV6-3 and TRBJ1-5; perhaps TRBD1 as D (5 bases). This CDR3 has 17 amino acids. CDR1 and CDR2 from the germline V gene are MNHEY and SVGEGT. The V gene lost 8 bases and the J gene lost 0 bases, with 20 bases spanning the gap. For the CDR3, the DNA is TGTGCCAGCGCTTCTGGGGGTAAAGGTTATAGCAATCAGCCCCAGCATTTT. Its protein product is CASASGGKGYSNQPQHF.

In this sample, this clone turned up a few times. Since a much larger clone is just one base distant, this may be a read error. The chain joins TRBV4-1 to TRBJ2-3; 12 nucleotides match TRBD2. Germline lookup yields CDR1 MGHRA and CDR2 YSYEKL. The CDR3 has 16 amino acids. CDR3 amino acids: CSSSRLAGVSTDTQYF. CDR3 nucleotide sequence: TGCTCCAGCAGCCGACTAGCGGGAGTAAGCACAGATACGCAGTATTTT.

This clone is medium-sized in the sample. The V and J genes are TRBV28 and TRBJ2-6; D is possibly TRBD1 (5 bases). The CDR3 has 18 amino acids. V gave up 3 bases and J gave up 0 bases, with 15 bases separating them. Germline V gene lookup returns CDR1 MDHEN and CDR2 SYDVKM. The CDR3 DNA reads as TGTGCCAGCAGTTTCAGTGACAGCGCTAGCTCTGGGGCCAACGTCCTGACTTTC. This translates into CASSFSDSASSGANVLTF.

This clone was recorded many times. Here the CDR3 reads CSATRQNNSPLHF. CDR3 sequence (DNA): TGCAGTGCAACCCGGCAGAATAATTCACCCCTCCACTTT. The J gene is TRBJ1-6, the V gene TRBV20-1; D ambiguous. This CDR3 has 13 residues. Germline CDR1 DFQATT, CDR2 SNEGSKA (reference sequence). Trimming left V 6 bases short and J 5 bases short, with 11 bases between.

This clone showed up many times. This chain connects TRBV20-1 to TRBJ1-1, with 7 bases matching TRBD1. V lost 4 bases, J lost 1 base, and 3 bases stayed unmatched. CDR1 and CDR2 (germline): DFQATT, SNEGSKA (reference sequence). The CDR3 is 13 amino acids. The CDR3 loop is CSAIDRANTEAFF. CDR3 nucleotide sequence: TGCAGTGCTATCGACAGGGCGAACACTGAAGCTTTCTTT.

This clone was recorded many times. The J gene is TRBJ2-2, the V gene TRBV7-6, with D possibly being TRBD2 (5 bases). CDR3 length: 15 amino acids. The germline V gene encodes CDR1 SGHVS and CDR2 FNYEAQ. Trimming removed 3 bases at V and 4 bases at J, with 12 bases between. CDR3 sequence reads: CASSLWQRGTGELFF. CDR3 bases: TGTGCCAGCAGCTTGTGGCAACGGGGCACCGGGGAGCTGTTTTTT.

In this sample, this clone turned up many times. The chain has TRBV7-9 and TRBJ1-2; TRBD1 is a possible D gene (5 bases). V was clipped by 5 bases and J by 4 bases, with 17 bases between them. The V gene's germline CDR1 is SEHNR and CDR2 FQNEAQ (reference sequence). This CDR3 has 15 residues. CDR3 loop: CASSQLPLRVYGYTF. Written as DNA, the CDR3 is TGTGCCAGCAGCCAGCTCCCCCTCAGGGTCTATGGCTACACCTTC.

This clone appeared a few times. The chain uses TRBV5-4 and TRBJ1-1, with 7 bases aligning to TRBD1. V shed 2 bases and J 5 bases; nucleotides not matched to a gene: 3. This CDR3 contains 13 residues. Germline lookup yields CDR1 SGHNT and CDR2 YYREEE (reference sequence). The CDR3 bases are TGTGCCAGCAGCTTACAGGGGACGACTGAAGCTTTCTTT. Protein sequence: CASSLQGTTEAFF.

This clone occurred a few times. The chain has TRBV6-2 or TRBV6-3 and TRBJ1-6, with 9 bases lining up with TRBD1. The CDR3 has 17 residues. Per the germline V gene, CDR1 is MNHEY and CDR2 is SVGEGT. Unmatched junction bases numbered 11, after V lost 7 bases and J lost 4 bases. CDR3 sequence: CASTLLGTGRYNSPLHF. CDR3 bases: TGTGCCAGCACTTTACTCGGGACAGGGCGATATAATTCACCCCTCCACTTT.

At least ten counts were recorded for this clone. The CDR3 nucleotides read TGCGCCAGCAGCCTCAGCGGGGAGCGGAGCTACGAGCAGTACTTC. Residues: CASSLSGERSYEQYF. The rearrangement links TRBV4-1 to TRBJ2-7; 7 bases are shared with TRBD2. The junction had 9 bases not matched to a gene; V was cut back by 4 bases and J by 3 bases. Germline CDR1 is MGHRA and CDR2 is YSYEKL. This CDR3 is 15 amino acids long.

This clone appeared many times. V and J are TRBV5-6 and TRBJ2-7, with TRBD1 as a possible D gene (5 bases). Trimming stripped 3 bases from V and 2 bases from J, with 15 bases between. Per the germline V gene, CDR1 is SGHDT and CDR2 is YYEEEE. The CDR3 contains 15 residues. The CDR3 DNA follows: TGTGCCAGCAGCTCCGGAGCGACAGTAACCTACGAGCAGTACTTC. Its translation: CASSSGATVTYEQYF.

Sample share makes this clone medium-sized. The CDR3 region has the DNA TGTGCCAGCAGTTTCGGGTCCTACGAGCAGTACTTC. This sequence encodes CASSFGSYEQYF. The J gene is TRBJ2-7, the V gene TRBV28; D gene unclear. This CDR3 has 12 residues. V was cut by 3 bases and J by 1 base, with 4 bases left in between. CDR1 and CDR2 (germline): MDHEN, SYDVKM. The full variable domain, completed using reference TRBV28 and TRBJ2-7, is DVKVTQSSRYLVKRTGEKVFLECVQDMDHENMFWYRQDPGLGLRLIYFSYDVKMKEKGDIPEGYSVSREKKERFSLILESASTNQTSMYLCASSFGSYEQYFGPGTRLTVT.

On this clone: Since a much larger clone is just one base distant, this may be a read error. Other DNA sequences from this sample encode an identical CDR3 as well. The rearrangement links TRBV19 to TRBJ1-1; D is unresolved. The V gene's germline CDR1 is LNHDA and CDR2 SQIVND (reference sequence). Trimming stripped 3 bases from V and 5 bases from J, with 16 bases between. The CDR3 extends over 15 amino acids. DNA for the CDR3: TGTGCCAGTAGTATGGTAGCCCACCGGGGAACTGAAGCTTTCTTT. Protein: CASSMVAHRGTEAFF.